This TCR beta chain was captured in a study of cytomegalovirus exposure and HLA in healthy donors. Study-level background: In an earlier analysis, 95 million to 140 million unique TCR beta sequences were found from 150 million to 200 million T cells.

Primers for the PCR totalled 60 Vbeta and 13 Jbeta. The assay was immunoSEQ multiplex PCR, and TCRdb's table has in-frame clones only and misses some. Found here are about 180,000 clones, about 80% of them singletons; the top ten hold approximately 1.4%. There were likely unrecorded immune exposures, though donors were nominally healthy when sampled. Trimming stripped 9 bases from V and 0 bases from J, with 14 bases between. The CDR3 runs to 15 residues. Germline CDR1 is WNHNN and CDR2 is SYGVQD (reference sequence). Study-level results: For most TCR beta V segments, an earlier analysis put the productive rate at about 87% or about 30% of the time. Accurate prediction of most subjects' HLA-A and HLA-B alleles from TCR beta sequences was reported.

Worth noting for this clone: Its antigen remains unknown.

Sequencing was performed on PBMCs. The chain joins TRBV10-1 to TRBJ2-2; no clear D. The clonotype comes from a man between 40 and 49 years old in good health and CMV-seronegative. CDR3 DNA: TGCGCCAGGAAAGCGAGAGACCCGAACACCGGGGAGCTGTTTTTT. This encodes CARKARDPNTGELFF.